A single sample is the source of the 7 T cell receptor beta chains below, sequenced in a study of T cell repertoires in cytomegalovirus infection. These TCRs are of unknown antigen specificity. TCRdb used MiXCR to reprocess the reads, holding one entry per CDR3 protein. The data contain about 220,000 distinct CDR3 sequences, around two fifths of them singletons. Source: CD8+ T cells from cultured PBMCs, taken from culture after CMV antigen stimulation. The origin of the receptors is a human donor in good health (CMV status not recorded). Some clones in this sample may be carry-over from other donors' samples.

This clonotype was detected only a few times. The V call is TRBV7-9, the J call TRBJ1-1; possible D gene TRBD1, 5 bases. CDR3 length: 14 residues. Trimming left V 5 bases short and J 11 bases short, with 21 bases between. CDR1 and CDR2 (germline): SEHNR, FQNEAQ (reference sequence). In DNA form, the CDR3 reads TGTGCCAGCAGCCCACGGGGGGTGGAGTATGGGGCTTTCTTT. It codes for CASSPRGVEYGAFF.

For the CDR3, the DNA is TGTGCCAGAAGCCCTGGGGACTTTGGTCTAGATACGCAGTATTTT. It codes for CARSPGDFGLDTQYF. This chain links TRBV7-2 with TRBJ2-3, with a possible D match to TRBD2 (6 bases). The CDR3 extends over 15 amino acids. Between the trimmed V and J ends, which lost 9 bases and 5 bases, there was a span of 21 bases. CDR1 and CDR2 (germline): SGHTA, FQGNSA.

The chain recombines TRBV11-2 with TRBJ2-7, with D unclear. Germline V gene sequence: CDR1 SGHAT, CDR2 FQNNGV. CDR3 length: 16 amino acids. V lost 3 bases to trimming and J lost 4 bases, with 19 bases between them. CDR3 residues: CASSLSHGERPYEQYF. In DNA form, the CDR3 reads TGTGCCAGCAGCTTGTCCCACGGTGAGCGACCATACGAGCAGTACTTC.

The gene calls are TRBV6-2 or TRBV6-3 and TRBJ2-1; perhaps D is TRBD1 or TRBD2 (5 bases each). The germline V gene has CDR1 MNHEY and CDR2 SVGEGT. Trimming shortened V by 0 bases and J by 2 bases, and 14 bases separated the two germline ends. The CDR3 has 17 residues. DNA for the CDR3: TGTGCCAGCAGTTACTCCAAAGTTCTGGGGGCCTACAATGAGCAGTTCTTC. This encodes CASSYSKVLGAYNEQFF.

The chain employs TRBV7-8 and TRBJ2-5; TRBD2 agrees at 9 bases. CDR1 SGHVS and CDR2 FQNEAQ come from the germline V gene. The CDR3 extends over 15 amino acids. V shed 0 bases and J 5 bases; nucleotides not matched to a gene: 4. For the CDR3, the DNA is TGTGCCAGCAGCTTAGCGGGACTAGCAAGGGAGACCCAGTACTTC. It specifies CASSLAGLARETQYF.

The chain combines TRBV3-1 with TRBJ2-5, with D possibly matching TRBD2 (6 bases). Trimming took 0 bases from V and 5 from J, leaving 10 bases between them. Germline V lookup: CDR1 LGHDT, CDR2 YNNKEL (reference sequence). The CDR3 consists of 14 residues. CDR3 loop: CASSQDGRWETQYF. The CDR3 DNA reads TGTGCCAGCAGCCAAGATGGGAGGTGGGAGACCCAGTACTTC.

This clonotype has a handful of counts. The CDR3 spells CASSYSKEAYGGANVLTF. The CDR3 coding sequence is TGTGCCAGCAGTTACTCTAAGGAGGCCTATGGGGGGGCCAACGTCCTGACTTTC. The chain couples TRBV6-6 to TRBJ2-6; D may be TRBD2 (5 bases). The CDR3 is made up of 18 amino acids. Deletions cut 0 bases from V and 4 bases from J, with 16 bases between. The germline V gene has CDR1 MNHNY and CDR2 SVGAGI (reference sequence).